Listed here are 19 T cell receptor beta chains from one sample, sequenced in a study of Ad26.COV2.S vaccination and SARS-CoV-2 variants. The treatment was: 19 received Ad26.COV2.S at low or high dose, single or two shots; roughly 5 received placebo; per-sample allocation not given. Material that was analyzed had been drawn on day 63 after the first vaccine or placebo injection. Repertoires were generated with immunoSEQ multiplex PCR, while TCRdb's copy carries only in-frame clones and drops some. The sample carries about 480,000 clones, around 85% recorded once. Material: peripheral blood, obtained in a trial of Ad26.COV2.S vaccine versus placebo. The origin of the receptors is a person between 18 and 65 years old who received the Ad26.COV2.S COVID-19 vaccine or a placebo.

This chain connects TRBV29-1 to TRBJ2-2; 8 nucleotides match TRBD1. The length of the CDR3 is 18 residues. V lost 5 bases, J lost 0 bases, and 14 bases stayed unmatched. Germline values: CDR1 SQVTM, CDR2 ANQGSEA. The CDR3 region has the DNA TGCAGCGTTTCAGCTGGGACAGGTCCCTCCTCGAACACCGGGGAGCTGTTTTTT. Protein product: CSVSAGTGPSSNTGELFF.

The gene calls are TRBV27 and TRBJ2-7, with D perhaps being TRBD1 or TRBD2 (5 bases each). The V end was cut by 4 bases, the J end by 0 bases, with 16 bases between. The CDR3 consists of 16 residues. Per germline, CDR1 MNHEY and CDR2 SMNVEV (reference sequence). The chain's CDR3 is CASSSGPGSSSYEQYF. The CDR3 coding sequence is TGTGCCAGCAGTTCGGGACCAGGATCAAGCTCCTACGAGCAGTACTTC.

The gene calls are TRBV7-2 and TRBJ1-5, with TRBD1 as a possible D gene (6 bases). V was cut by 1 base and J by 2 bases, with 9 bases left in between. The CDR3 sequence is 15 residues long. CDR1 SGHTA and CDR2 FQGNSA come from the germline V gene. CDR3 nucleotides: TGTGCCAGCAGCTTAGTAGGGGGAGGCAATCAGCCCCAGCATTTT. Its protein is CASSLVGGGNQPQHF.

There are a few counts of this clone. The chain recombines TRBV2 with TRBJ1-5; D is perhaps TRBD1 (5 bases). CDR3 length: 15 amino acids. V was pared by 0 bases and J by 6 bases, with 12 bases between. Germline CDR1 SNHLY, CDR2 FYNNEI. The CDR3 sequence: CASSEAQGFSQPQHF. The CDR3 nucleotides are TGTGCCAGCAGTGAAGCGCAGGGTTTCAGTCAGCCCCAGCATTTT. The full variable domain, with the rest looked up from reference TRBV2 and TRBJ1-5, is EPEVTQTPSHQVTQMGQEVILRCVPISNHLYFYWYRQILGQKVEFLVSFYNNEISEKSEIFDDQFSVERPDGSNFTLKIRSTKLEDSAMYFCASSEAQGFSQPQHFGDGTRLSIL.

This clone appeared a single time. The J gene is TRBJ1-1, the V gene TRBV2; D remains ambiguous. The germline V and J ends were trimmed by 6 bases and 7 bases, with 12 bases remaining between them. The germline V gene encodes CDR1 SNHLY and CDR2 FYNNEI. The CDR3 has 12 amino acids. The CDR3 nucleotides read TGTGCCAGCAGGCGATCCCCCGGTGAAGCTTTCTTT. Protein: CASRRSPGEAFF.

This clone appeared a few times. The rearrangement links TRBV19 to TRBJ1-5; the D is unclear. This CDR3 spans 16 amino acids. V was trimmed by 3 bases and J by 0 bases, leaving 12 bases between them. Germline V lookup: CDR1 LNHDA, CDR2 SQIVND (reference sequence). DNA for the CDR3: TGTGCCAGTAGTATGTGGGGAGGGAATAGCAATCAGCCCCAGCATTTT. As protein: CASSMWGGNSNQPQHF.

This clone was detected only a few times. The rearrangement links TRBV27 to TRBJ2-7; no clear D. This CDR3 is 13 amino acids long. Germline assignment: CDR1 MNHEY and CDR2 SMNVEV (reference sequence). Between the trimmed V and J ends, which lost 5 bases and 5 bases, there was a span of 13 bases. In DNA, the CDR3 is TGTGCCAGCAGTCTAGGGCCCAACAACGAGCAGTACTTC. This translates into CASSLGPNNEQYF.

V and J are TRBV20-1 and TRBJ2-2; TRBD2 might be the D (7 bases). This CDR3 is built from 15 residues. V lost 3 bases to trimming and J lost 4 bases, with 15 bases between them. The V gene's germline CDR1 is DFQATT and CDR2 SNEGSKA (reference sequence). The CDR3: CSASRGASVTGELFF. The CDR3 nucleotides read TGCAGTGCTAGTCGGGGGGCAAGTGTCACCGGGGAGCTGTTTTTT.

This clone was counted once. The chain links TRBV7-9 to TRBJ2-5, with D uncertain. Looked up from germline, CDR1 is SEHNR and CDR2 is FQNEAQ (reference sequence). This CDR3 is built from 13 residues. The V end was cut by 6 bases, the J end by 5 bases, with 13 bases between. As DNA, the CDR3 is TGTGCCAGCAGTTCTACTAATGTGGAGACCCAGTACTTC. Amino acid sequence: CASSSTNVETQYF.

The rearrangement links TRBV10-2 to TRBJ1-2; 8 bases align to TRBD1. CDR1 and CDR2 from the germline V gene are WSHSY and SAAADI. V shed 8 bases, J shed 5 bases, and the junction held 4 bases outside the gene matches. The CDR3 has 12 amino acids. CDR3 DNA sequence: TGCGCCAGCGGAAGACAGGGGTATGGCTACACCTTC. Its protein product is CASGRQGYGYTF.

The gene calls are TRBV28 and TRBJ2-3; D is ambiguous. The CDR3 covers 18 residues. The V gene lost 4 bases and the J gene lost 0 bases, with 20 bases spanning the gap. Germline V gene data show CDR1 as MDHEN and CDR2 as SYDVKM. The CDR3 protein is CASSSPIPGRSSTDTQYF. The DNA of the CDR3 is TGTGCCAGCAGTTCCCCAATCCCCGGACGGTCTAGCACAGATACGCAGTATTTT.

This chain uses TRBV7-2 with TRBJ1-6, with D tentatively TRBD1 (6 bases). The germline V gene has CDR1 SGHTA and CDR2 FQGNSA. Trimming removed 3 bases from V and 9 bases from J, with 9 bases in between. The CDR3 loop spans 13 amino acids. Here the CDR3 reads CASSFRGTSPLHF. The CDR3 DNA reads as TGTGCCAGCAGCTTCAGGGGTACTTCACCCCTCCACTTT. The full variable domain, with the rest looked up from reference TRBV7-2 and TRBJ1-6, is GAGVSQSPSNKVTEKGKDVELRCDPISGHTALYWYRQSLGQGLEFLIYFQGNSAPDKSGLPSDRFSAERTGGSVSTLTIQRTQQEDSAVYLCASSFRGTSPLHFGNGTRLTVT.

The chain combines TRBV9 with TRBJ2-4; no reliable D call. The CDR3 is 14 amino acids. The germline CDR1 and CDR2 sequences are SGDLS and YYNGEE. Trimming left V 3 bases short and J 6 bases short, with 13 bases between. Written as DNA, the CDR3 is TGTGCCAGCAGCGAGACCCAGGACGTAAACATTCAGTACTTC. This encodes CASSETQDVNIQYF. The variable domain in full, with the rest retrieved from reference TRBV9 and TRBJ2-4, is DSGVTQTPKHLITATGQRVTLRCSPRSGDLSVYWYQQSLDQGLQFLIQYYNGEERAKGNILERFSAQQFPDLHSELNLSSLELGDSALYFCASSETQDVNIQYFGAGTRLSVL.

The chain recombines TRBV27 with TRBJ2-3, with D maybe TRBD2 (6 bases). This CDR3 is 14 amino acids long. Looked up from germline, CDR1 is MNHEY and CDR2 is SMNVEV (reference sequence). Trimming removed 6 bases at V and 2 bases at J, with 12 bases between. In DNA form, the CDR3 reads TGTGCCAGCAGGCGCGGGACGCTCACAGATACGCAGTATTTT. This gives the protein CASRRGTLTDTQYF.

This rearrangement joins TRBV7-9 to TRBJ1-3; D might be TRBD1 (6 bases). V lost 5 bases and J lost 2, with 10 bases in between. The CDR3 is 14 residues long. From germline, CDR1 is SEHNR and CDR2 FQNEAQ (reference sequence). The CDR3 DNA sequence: TGTGCCAGCAGCCCAGGGACAACTGGAAACACCATATATTTT. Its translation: CASSPGTTGNTIYF.

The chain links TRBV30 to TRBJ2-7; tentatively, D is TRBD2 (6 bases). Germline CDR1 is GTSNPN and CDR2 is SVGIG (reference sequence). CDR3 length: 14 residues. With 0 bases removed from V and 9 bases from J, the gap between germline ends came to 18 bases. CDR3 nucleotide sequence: TGTGCCTGGAGTGTAAGGAGGCGGGCCGGGGGGCAGTACTTC. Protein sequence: CAWSVRRRAGGQYF. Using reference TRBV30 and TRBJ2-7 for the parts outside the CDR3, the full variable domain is SQTIHQWPATLVQPVGSPLSLECTVEGTSNPNLYWYRQAAGRGLQLLFYSVGIGQISSEVPQNLSASRPQDRQFILSSKKLLLSDSGFYLCAWSVRRRAGGQYFGPGTRLTVT.

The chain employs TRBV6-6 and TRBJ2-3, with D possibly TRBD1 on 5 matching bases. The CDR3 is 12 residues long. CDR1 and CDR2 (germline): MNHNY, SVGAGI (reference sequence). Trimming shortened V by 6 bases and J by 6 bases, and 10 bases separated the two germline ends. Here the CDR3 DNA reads TGTGCCAGCAGAGCATACAGGGATACGCAGTATTTT. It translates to CASRAYRDTQYF.

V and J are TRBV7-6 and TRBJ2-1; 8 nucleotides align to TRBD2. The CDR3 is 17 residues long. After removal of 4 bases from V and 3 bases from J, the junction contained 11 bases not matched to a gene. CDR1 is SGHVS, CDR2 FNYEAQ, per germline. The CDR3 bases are TGTGCCAGCAGCTCCGACCCGGCTAGCGGGTTCTACAATGAGCAGTTCTTC. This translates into CASSSDPASGFYNEQFF.

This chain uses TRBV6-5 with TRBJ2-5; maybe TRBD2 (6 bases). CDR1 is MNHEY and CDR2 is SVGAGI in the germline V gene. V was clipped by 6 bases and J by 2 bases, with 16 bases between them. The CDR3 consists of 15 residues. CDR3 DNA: TGTGCCAGCAGGACCAGACTAGTAGGGCAAGAGACCCAGTACTTC. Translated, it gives CASRTRLVGQETQYF.